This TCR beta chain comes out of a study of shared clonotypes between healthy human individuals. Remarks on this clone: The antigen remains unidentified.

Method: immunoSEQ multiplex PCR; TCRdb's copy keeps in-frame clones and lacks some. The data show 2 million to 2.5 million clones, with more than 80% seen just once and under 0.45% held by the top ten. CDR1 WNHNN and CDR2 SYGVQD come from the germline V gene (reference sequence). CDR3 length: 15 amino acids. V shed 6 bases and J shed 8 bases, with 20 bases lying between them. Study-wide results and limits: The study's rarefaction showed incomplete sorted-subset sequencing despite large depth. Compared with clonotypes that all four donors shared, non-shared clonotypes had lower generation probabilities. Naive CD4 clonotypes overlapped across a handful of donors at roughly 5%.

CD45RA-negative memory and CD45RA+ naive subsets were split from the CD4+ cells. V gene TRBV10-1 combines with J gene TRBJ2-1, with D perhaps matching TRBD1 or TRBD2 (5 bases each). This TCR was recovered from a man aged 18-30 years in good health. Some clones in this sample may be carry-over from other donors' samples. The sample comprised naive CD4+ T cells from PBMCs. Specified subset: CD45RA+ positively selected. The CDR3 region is CASSGPGRGAYEQFF. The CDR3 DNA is TGCGCCAGCAGCGGACCGGGACGGGGAGCCTATGAGCAGTTCTTC.